This T cell receptor beta chain was identified during a study of CD8+ T cells in alopecia areata (dated by TCRdb to 2016 to 2019). Some background on the complete study: The study used high-throughput TCRbeta sequencing to examine T cell clonal expansion in alopecia areata, in both the C3H/HeJ mouse model and human patients. TCRbeta CDR3 regions were amplified by immunoSEQ multiplex PCR using 35 Vbeta forward and 13 Jbeta reverse primers. Scalp clonality was compared among normal scalp (n=4), patchy alopecia areata scalp (n=8), and alopecia totalis/universalis scalp (n=8). Human TCRbeta sequencing covered scalp tissue and sorted CD4+ and CD8+ peripheral blood T cells from patchy and totalis/universalis alopecia areata patients and healthy controls. RNA was extracted with the PAXgene miRNA kit for fixed scalp, the miRNeasy kit for PBMCs, and the RNeasy kit for mouse skin.

The research as a whole found: Higher clonality and more expanded CD8+ clones were observed in lesional scalp than in normal scalp, particularly in alopecia totalis/universalis, a finding suggestive of antigenic drive. Compared with mice, TCR sequences shared between patients were less clear, possibly partly because of HLA diversity across the patient population. Resident alphabeta T cells in normal human skin are also sequenced, complicating scalp TCR repertoire analysis, unlike mouse skin dominated by gammadelta T cells.

After PBMCs were isolated by density centrifugation and stained for CD3, CD4 and CD8, a FACSAria was used to sort CD4+ and CD8+ T cells. Scalp biopsies and blood samples were obtained from unaffected controls. The library was made by the immunoSEQ multiplex PCR assay. RNA was extracted from all samples and reverse transcribed into cDNA as template for TCR sequencing. SuperScript III was used for first-strand cDNA synthesis, primed with a 2:1 mix of oligo-dT and random hexamers. A synthetic immune receptor repertoire was used to measure amplification bias, and any remaining bias was corrected computationally. In the source study's methods: Raw reads were preprocessed for error removal, and CDR3 was defined according to IMGT conventions as running from the conserved cysteine to phenylalanine. Clonality was computed as 1 minus the Shannon entropy, with the entropy normalized by log2 of the number of productive unique TCRs. Whether scalp clones were CD4 or CD8 was inferred by matching scalp TCRbeta sequences against CD4 and CD8 repertoires sorted from blood. This is the immuneACCESS table as TCRdb keeps it, with only in-frame sequences that have V and J called. A part of the clones is gone; compared with another copy, unresolved V genes explain less than half, and the rest is unexplained. The DNA was the basis for D and trimming; V, J and clone size are from that table. The sample table lists fewer than 150,000 clones, approximately 60% of them with a count of one. About 3% of the sample goes to the ten largest clones.

On this clone: Its antigen is currently not known. Within one base of it there is no much larger clone, and no base qualities were kept.

Per the germline V gene, SQVTM is the CDR1 and ANQGSEA is the CDR2. Trimming costs V 7 bases and J 1 base, and their ends lie 12 bases apart. From the cysteine up to the phenylalanine, the CDR3 has a length of 13 residues. This entry keeps only the CDR3 DNA: 39 bases, framed from base 1. The TCR was taken from a human donor in good health. The sequencing input was CD4+ T cells sorted from blood. Recombination joined TRBV29-1 with TRBJ2-3, with the D gene too uncertain to name. The DNA sequence is as follows: TGCAGCGCCCCAACACCAGGCACAGATACGCAGTATTTT. Translated, this is CSAPTPGTDTQYF.